This T cell receptor beta chain was captured by sequencing in a study of OX40 agonist ivuxolimab in advanced cancers. On the study more broadly: Ivuxolimab, an agonistic anti-OX40 (CD134) antibody, was given to patients. Study findings and constraints: At 0.1-3.0 mg/kg, partial responders had clonal expansion among the lowest observed.

Libraries were prepared by immunoSEQ multiplex PCR; TCRdb keeps only in-frame clonotypes and omits some of them. The data show about 59,000 clones, under 90% seen once. Details on this clone: Its cognate antigen is unknown.

From germline, CDR1 is SGHTS and CDR2 YDEGEE. The V end was cut by 6 bases, the J end by 1 base, with 13 bases between. This CDR3 is built from 14 residues. The genes are TRBV5-8 and TRBJ2-5; a weak D match, TRBD1 (6 bases). The sequences come from CD4+ or CD8+ T cells sorted from blood, collected in a trial of the OX40 agonist ivuxolimab. The clonotype was recovered from an adult with an advanced solid tumor such as melanoma, head and neck, liver or kidney cancer. CDR3 bases: TGTGCCAGCACCCCGGGCAGGGGCCAAGAGACCCAGTACTTC. Its protein product is CASTPGRGQETQYF.